One sample yielded the 19 T cell receptor beta chains listed below, sequenced in a study of OX40 agonist ivuxolimab in advanced cancers. Sequenced by immunoSEQ multiplex PCR; TCRdb stores in-frame clones only, minus some. Among roughly 51,000 clones, roughly 88% were seen once, and the ten largest hold over 8.5%. The sample consisted of CD4+ or CD8+ T cells sorted from blood, taken in a trial of the OX40 agonist ivuxolimab. The receptors were sampled from an adult with an advanced solid tumor such as melanoma, head and neck, liver or kidney cancer.

The rearrangement uses TRBV9 and TRBJ2-1, with a tentative D call TRBD1 (5 bases). Germline lookup yields CDR1 SGDLS and CDR2 YYNGEE. CDR3 size: 17 residues. Trimming cost V 3 bases and J 8 bases, with 24 bases left between them. The CDR3 loop reads CASSAREYLRLGYEQFF. For the CDR3, the DNA is TGTGCCAGCAGCGCCAGGGAATACCTAAGGTTGGGGTATGAGCAGTTCTTC.

CDR3 nucleotide sequence: TGTGCTAGTGGCTCTACCCTGGGACAGTCCGCACCTATTCATAATTCACCCCTCCACTTT. Its translation is CASGSTLGQSAPIHNSPLHF. The V call is TRBV12-5, the J call TRBJ1-6, with TRBD1 matching 7 bases. With 6 bases clipped from V and 5 bases from J, the junction kept 22 bases outside the gene matches. CDR1 is LGHNT, CDR2 FRNRAP, per germline. The CDR3 spans 20 residues. The whole variable domain, filled in from reference TRBV12-5 and TRBJ1-6, reads DARVTQTPRHKVTEMGQEVTMRCQPILGHNTVFWYRQTMMQGLELLAYFRNRAPLDDSGMPKDRFSAEMPDATLATLKIQPSEPRDSAVYFCASGSTLGQSAPIHNSPLHFGNGTRLTVT.

The chain combines TRBV27 with TRBJ1-6; 9 bases line up with TRBD1. The CDR3 contains 15 residues. CDR1 is MNHEY, CDR2 SMNVEV, per germline (reference sequence). The V segment lost 1 base and the J segment 10 bases; nucleotides outside the gene matches: 5. The CDR3 protein is CASSLWGTGNSPLHF. CDR3 sequence (DNA): TGTGCCAGCAGTTTATGGGGGACAGGGAACTCACCCCTCCACTTT.

The V call is TRBV28, the J call TRBJ2-3; TRBD2 agrees at 8 bases. CDR1 MDHEN and CDR2 SYDVKM come from the germline V gene. There are 17 residues in the CDR3. J was trimmed by 2 bases and V by 2 bases; bases with no gene match: 9. CDR3 sequence reads: CASSLVPAGVSTDTQYF. The CDR3 bases are TGTGCCAGCAGTTTAGTCCCAGCGGGAGTTTCCACAGATACGCAGTATTTT. Using reference TRBV28 and TRBJ2-3 for the parts outside the CDR3, the full variable domain is DVKVTQSSRYLVKRTGEKVFLECVQDMDHENMFWYRQDPGLGLRLIYFSYDVKMKEKGDIPEGYSVSREKKERFSLILESASTNQTSMYLCASSLVPAGVSTDTQYFGPGTRLTVL.

The chain uses TRBV2 and TRBJ1-2; TRBD1 might be the D (5 bases). The CDR3 length is 14 residues. Germline CDR1 SNHLY, CDR2 FYNNEI. V was pared by 6 bases and J by 4 bases, with 15 bases between. CDR3: CASRATGDFYGYTF. The CDR3 DNA reads TGTGCCAGCAGAGCCACAGGAGACTTCTATGGCTACACCTTC.

This chain joins TRBV19 and TRBJ1-5; possible D gene TRBD1, 5 bases. V dropped 3 bases and J dropped 1 base, with 10 bases sitting between them. Per germline, CDR1 LNHDA and CDR2 SQIVND (reference sequence). The CDR3 length is 15 residues. CDR3: CASSISGGSNQPQHF. The CDR3 coding sequence is TGTGCCAGTAGTATCTCGGGGGGGAGCAATCAGCCCCAGCATTTT.

The V gene is TRBV5-4, the J gene TRBJ1-1; 9 bases map to TRBD1. J lost 7 bases, V lost 4 bases, and 11 bases had no gene match. The CDR3 runs 15 residues. Germline V gives CDR1 SGHNT, CDR2 YYREEE (reference sequence). The CDR3 sequence: CASSLYRGPANEAFF. CDR3 nucleotides: TGTGCCAGCAGCCTGTACAGGGGGCCGGCAAATGAAGCTTTCTTT.

The V and J genes are TRBV27 and TRBJ2-7, with D perhaps matching TRBD1 (6 bases). Germline CDR1 is MNHEY and CDR2 is SMNVEV (reference sequence). This CDR3 comprises 16 residues. Trimming took off 5 bases at V and 0 bases at J, with 17 bases between the two ends. The CDR3 here is CASSTITGNGSYEQYV. The CDR3 nucleotides are TGTGCCAGCAGTACCATCACAGGGAACGGCTCCTACGAGCAGTACGTC.

As for this clone: The germline gene is not matched at one end of the junction; a read error may be the cause. Other DNA sequences in this sample translate to the same CDR3. V usage is TRBV27 and J usage is TRBJ2-7, with 14 bases identical to TRBD2. The CDR3 consists of 14 residues. Germline V gene sequence: CDR1 MNHEY, CDR2 SMNVEV (reference sequence). The CDR3 bases are TGTGCCAGCACCGGGACTAGCGGGAGTGGCGAGCAATACTTC. Protein sequence: CASTGTSGSGEQYF.

The chain has TRBV7-9 and TRBJ2-3; D is perhaps TRBD1 or TRBD2 (5 bases each). The CDR3 consists of 13 residues. With 4 bases removed from V and 4 bases from J, the gap between germline ends came to 9 bases. CDR1 SEHNR and CDR2 FQNEAQ come from the germline V gene (reference sequence). The CDR3 loop is CASSWDQADTQYF. The CDR3 coding sequence is TGTGCCAGCAGCTGGGACCAAGCAGATACGCAGTATTTT.

The J gene is TRBJ2-5, the V gene TRBV2; D assignment may be TRBD1 or TRBD2 (5 bases each). The germline V gene has CDR1 SNHLY and CDR2 FYNNEI. Deletions cut 5 bases from V and 1 base from J, with 14 bases between. This CDR3 is 15 amino acids long. CDR3 sequence: CASSFRDRSQETQYF. CDR3 nucleotides: TGTGCCAGCAGTTTCCGGGACCGATCCCAAGAGACCCAGTACTTC.

V and J are TRBV13 and TRBJ1-3; 9 bases align to TRBD1. V was clipped by 5 bases and J by 4 bases; unmatched bases: 9. This CDR3 has 16 residues. Looked up from germline, CDR1 is PRHDT and CDR2 is FYEKMQ (reference sequence). The CDR3: CASSDIQGAIGNTIYF. Written as DNA, the CDR3 is TGTGCCAGCAGCGATATACAGGGGGCGATCGGAAACACCATATATTTT.

This chain links TRBV19 with TRBJ1-1; D call uncertain. The V gene lost 5 bases and the J gene lost 0 bases, with 10 bases spanning the gap. The CDR3 has 14 residues. Germline V gene lookup returns CDR1 LNHDA and CDR2 SQIVND (reference sequence). CDR3 sequence reads: CASSQQNMNTEAFF. The CDR3 coding sequence is TGTGCCAGTAGTCAACAGAATATGAACACTGAAGCTTTCTTT. Complete variable domain (other parts from reference TRBV19 and TRBJ1-1): DGGITQSPKYLFRKEGQNVTLSCEQNLNHDAMYWYRQDPGQGLRLIYYSQIVNDFQKGDIAEGYSVSREKKESFPLTVTSAQKNPTAFYLCASSQQNMNTEAFFGQGTRLTVV.

The V gene is TRBV28, the J gene TRBJ2-3; 7 bases match TRBD1. V was pared by 3 bases and J by 0 bases, with 15 bases of the junction left unmatched. CDR1 and CDR2 (germline): MDHEN, SYDVKM. CDR3 length: 19 residues. The CDR3 loop is CASSFGQATTQISTDTQYF. CDR3 nucleotides: TGTGCCAGCAGTTTCGGACAGGCCACCACCCAGATTAGCACAGATACGCAGTATTTT.

This clone was seen more than once but under ten times. V gene TRBV28 combines with J gene TRBJ2-1, with 9 bases that match TRBD2. The trim removed 5 bases at V and 5 bases at J, leaving 13 bases unmatched. The CDR3 spans 17 residues. Looked up from germline, CDR1 is MDHEN and CDR2 is SYDVKM. CDR3 region: CASSPLAGAHVNNEQFF. In DNA form, the CDR3 reads TGTGCCAGCAGTCCGTTAGCGGGAGCGCACGTGAACAATGAGCAGTTCTTC.

The chain has TRBV19 and TRBJ2-5, with a weak D call TRBD2 (6 bases). CDR3 length: 15 amino acids. With 7 bases removed from V and 4 bases from J, the gap between germline ends came to 19 bases. CDR1 is LNHDA, CDR2 SQIVND, per germline (reference sequence). The CDR3 sequence is CASTTIPGDRETQYF. The CDR3 bases are TGTGCCAGTACCACTATTCCGGGAGACAGAGAGACCCAGTACTTC.

This chain joins TRBV7-8 and TRBJ2-7, with 11 bases identical to TRBD1. CDR3 size: 17 residues. V lost 1 base and J lost 1; bases outside the gene matches: 6. From germline, CDR1 is SGHVS and CDR2 FQNEAQ. CDR3 loop: CASSLGTGGASSYEQYF. In DNA, the CDR3 is TGTGCCAGCAGCTTAGGGACAGGGGGCGCATCGTCCTACGAGCAGTACTTC. The full variable domain, its missing parts supplied by reference TRBV7-8 and TRBJ2-7, is GAGVSQSPRYKVAKRGQDVALRCDPISGHVSLFWYQQALGQGPEFLTYFQNEAQLDKSGLPSDRFFAERPEGSVSTLKIQRTQQEDSAVYLCASSLGTGGASSYEQYFGPGTRLTVT.

This chain uses TRBV10-2 with TRBJ2-1, with 11 bases aligning to TRBD2. Germline V gene lookup returns CDR1 WSHSY and CDR2 SAAADI. The trim removed 3 bases at V and 7 bases at J, leaving 5 bases unmatched. The CDR3 runs 15 residues. The CDR3 sequence: CASSEWLAGGNEQFF. The CDR3 nucleotides read TGCGCCAGCAGTGAATGGCTAGCGGGGGGTAATGAGCAGTTCTTC.

The V call is TRBV6-5, the J call TRBJ2-7; 15 nucleotides agree with TRBD2. This CDR3 region has 15 residues. V lost 5 bases to trimming and J lost 6 bases; unmatched junction nucleotides: 5. Per germline, CDR1 MNHEY and CDR2 SVGAGI. CDR3 amino acids: CASSQGLAGGVEQYF. The CDR3 bases are TGTGCCAGCAGTCAAGGACTAGCGGGAGGGGTCGAGCAGTACTTC.